The 9 T cell receptor beta chains below come from one sample, sequenced in a study of blood T cell repertoires in COVID-19. Method: immunoSEQ multiplex PCR; TCRdb's copy keeps in-frame clones and lacks some. The sample contains about 69,000 clones, roughly 80% of which appear only once. Material for sequencing was peripheral blood. The receptors were sampled from a woman aged 80 or over with acute or convalescent COVID-19.

The rearrangement uses TRBV5-8 and TRBJ1-1, with TRBD1 matching over 10 bases. V lost 2 bases, J lost 5 bases, and 6 bases stayed unmatched. CDR3 length: 15 residues. Germline lookup yields CDR1 SGHTS and CDR2 YDEGEE. The CDR3 DNA is TGTGCCAGCAGCTTAAGACGGACAGGGGGGACTGAAGCTTTCTTT. It specifies CASSLRRTGGTEAFF.

The chain recombines TRBV11-2 with TRBJ2-7, with TRBD1 identical over 11 bases. Losses at the gene ends were 5 bases for V and 6 bases for J; bases not matched to a gene: 6. The germline V gene has CDR1 SGHAT and CDR2 FQNNGV. CDR3 length: 14 amino acids. The DNA of the CDR3 is TGTGCCAGCAGCCTGCCGGGACAGGGGGTCGAGCAGTACTTC. This codes for CASSLPGQGVEQYF.

The rearrangement joins TRBV5-1 to TRBJ1-2, with a weak D call TRBD1 (6 bases). CDR1 is SGHRS, CDR2 YFSETQ, per germline. The CDR3 runs to 14 residues. Trimming pared 2 bases from V and 7 bases from J, leaving 15 bases between. CDR3 DNA sequence: TGCGCCAGCAGCTTACCGACAGGTACCTCTGGCTACACCTTC. Its protein is CASSLPTGTSGYTF.

The chain links TRBV6-5 to TRBJ1-2; D is uncertain. The V end was cut by 6 bases, the J end by 8 bases, with 13 bases between. From germline, CDR1 is MNHEY and CDR2 SVGAGI. There are 12 residues in the CDR3. The CDR3 DNA sequence: TGTGCCAGCAGCCCATCTCGCGGAGGCTACACCTTC. Translation: CASSPSRGGYTF.

V gene TRBV23-1 combines with J gene TRBJ2-2; 8 bases match TRBD2. TRBV23-1 carries the ORF label, with uncertain function. The CDR3 loop spans 17 amino acids. The junction had 6 bases not matched to a gene; V was cut back by 1 base and J by 2 bases. The CDR3 here is CASSQLERGPNTGELFF. Written as DNA, the CDR3 is TGCGCCAGCAGTCAATTGGAGCGGGGGCCCAACACCGGGGAGCTGTTTTTT.

The chain carries TRBV6-2 or TRBV6-3 and TRBJ2-1; 11 bases align to TRBD2. This CDR3 spans 16 amino acids. CDR1 MNHEY and CDR2 SVGEGT come from the germline V gene. Trimming cost V 4 bases and J 10 bases; bases outside gene matches: 12. CDR3 amino acids: CASSFRIAGGPGEQFF. Written as DNA, the CDR3 is TGTGCCAGCAGTTTCAGGATAGCGGGGGGGCCCGGAGAGCAGTTCTTC.

This chain links TRBV3-1 (or the pseudogene TRBV3-2) with TRBJ2-7, with 13 bases matching TRBD2. Germline loops: CDR1 LGHDT, CDR2 YNNKEL (reference sequence). The CDR3 covers 14 residues. V shed 7 bases and J 7 bases; nucleotides not matched to a gene: 7. The CDR3 DNA is TGTGCCAGCAACACAGGACTAGCGGGGGAGGAGCAGTACTTC. It is translated as CASNTGLAGEEQYF.

The chain combines TRBV5-4 with TRBJ1-3; 9 bases align to TRBD1. This CDR3 contains 14 residues. The V segment lost 2 bases and the J segment 6 bases; nucleotides outside the gene matches: 3. CDR1 and CDR2 (germline): SGHNT, YYREEE (reference sequence). The CDR3 sequence: CASSFGDRVNTIYF. The CDR3 bases are TGTGCCAGCAGCTTTGGGGACAGGGTAAACACCATATATTTT.

The rearrangement joins TRBV19 to TRBJ1-5, with D possibly being TRBD1 (5 bases). CDR1 is LNHDA, CDR2 SQIVND, per germline (reference sequence). V was cut by 3 bases and J by 0 bases, with 9 bases left in between. The CDR3 contains 15 residues. The CDR3 spells CASSIGGLSNQPQHF. The CDR3 DNA sequence: TGTGCCAGTAGTATTGGGGGACTTAGCAATCAGCCCCAGCATTTT.